This TCR beta chain was found in a study of early T cells in non-severe SARS-CoV-2 infection. Whole-study context: Bulk RNA isolated from unsorted whole blood underwent sequencing; chains were not paired.

Per the germline V gene, CDR1 is SGHRS and CDR2 is YFSETQ. The V segment lost 4 bases and the J segment 2 bases; nucleotides outside the gene matches: 9. There are 16 residues in the CDR3. Tagging with unique molecular identifiers was applied to individual cDNA molecules. TCRdb itself ran the 5' RACE reads through MiXCR, one entry per CDR3 protein. The sample lists approximately 83,000 distinct CDR3 sequences; 11% to 15% were seen once. Study outcomes and limitations: Lookups in VDJdb leaned toward anti-spike CD8 responses and missed private and CD4 specificities.

This clonotype was seen a handful of times. Its cognate antigen is unknown. The clonotype comes from an adult who was a healthcare worker with PCR-confirmed SARS-CoV-2 infection or an uninfected control (not recorded which). The sequenced sample was whole blood. This chain connects TRBV5-1 to TRBJ2-7; 10 bases are shared with TRBD2. In DNA, the CDR3 is TGCGCCAGCAGCCCGATGAGCGGGGGGGCCGCCTACGAGCAGTACTTC. As protein: CASSPMSGGAAYEQYF.